This TCR beta chain was recovered during a study of post-analysis software for immune sequencing data. TCR beta cDNA libraries had unique molecular identifiers. TCRdb redid the calling of the PCR reads with MiXCR, one entry per CDR3 protein. This sample yields around 400,000 distinct CDR3 sequences, of which roughly 35% are seen a single time; around 15% belongs to the top ten. This clonotype was picked up a small number of times. Its specificity is not known. Study-wide points: There were a handful of TRBV segments more frequent in patients than controls, and TRBV5-6, TRBV5-1 and TRBV20-1 were among them.

This CDR3 has 14 amino acids. Trimming removed 3 bases at V and 6 bases at J, with 13 bases between. Germline loops: CDR1 SGHRS, CDR2 YFSETQ. The sample consisted of blood. The rearrangement links TRBV5-1 to TRBJ2-1; D gene ambiguous. This sequence was found in a girl under 18 with multiple sclerosis. For the CDR3, the DNA is TGCGCCAGCAGCTCCCCACCCCCAGTCAATGAGCAGTTCTTC. This encodes CASSSPPPVNEQFF.